Listed below are T cell receptor beta chains from one sample, sequenced in a study of T cells in Graves' hyperthyroidism and ophthalmopathy. One entry per CDR3 protein, called by TCRdb with MiXCR from the multiplex PCR reads. The sample carries more than 300,000 distinct CDR3 sequences, 13% recorded once. Sequences were obtained from blood. These receptor sequences come from a woman aged 18-30 years with Graves' hyperthyroidism. Each CDR3 is given with its conserved first and last residue. A D gene is named only where the DNA matches it firmly. Clone size is stated in some rows and not others, as once, few, many or a class when expanded.

v_call	j_call	clone_size	d_call	cdr3_aa	cdr3_nt
TRBV7-2	TRBJ2-7	many	TRBD2	CASSFRTSGLTAYEQYF	TGTGCCAGCAGCTTCCGGACTAGCGGGCTAACGGCCTACGAGCAGTACTTC
TRBV29-1	TRBJ2-2	many	NA	CSVGGVMFTGELFF	TGCAGCGTTGGGGGGGTGATGTTCACCGGGGAGCTGTTTTTT
TRBV20-1	TRBJ1-2	many	TRBD1	CSARPDRDYGYTF	TGCAGTGCTAGACCAGACAGGGACTATGGCTACACCTTC
TRBV28	TRBJ2-7	NA	NA	CASSLFVRSSYEQYF	TGTGCCAGCAGTTTATTTGTGCGAAGCTCCTACGAGCAGTACTTC
TRBV24-1	TRBJ2-2	many	NA	CATSDSGTGNTGELFF	TGTGCCACCAGTGACTCCGGGACGGGGAACACCGGGGAGCTGTTTTTT
TRBV30	TRBJ2-7	NA	NA	CAWSVRAGLHEQYF	TGTGCCTGGAGTGTACGCGCAGGGCTCCACGAGCAGTACTTC
TRBV20-1	TRBJ1-1	many	NA	CSAPSSGGTTEAFF	TGCAGTGCTCCGTCTAGTGGGGGGACCACTGAAGCTTTCTTT
TRBV2	TRBJ1-2	many	NA	CASRPGINYGYTF	TGTGCCAGCCGACCGGGTATTAACTATGGCTACACCTTC
TRBV20-1	TRBJ1-6	many	TRBD1	CSARGSGTGGSSYNSPLHF	TGCAGTGCGAGAGGGTCGGGGACAGGGGGAAGCTCCTATAATTCACCCCTCCACTTT
TRBV7-2	TRBJ2-3	many	TRBD2	CASSFVSGRMTDTQYF	TGTGCCAGCAGCTTCGTAAGCGGGAGGATGACAGATACGCAGTATTTT
TRBV29-1	TRBJ2-3	NA	NA	CSVGGGWTDTQYF	TGCAGCGTGGGAGGGGGCTGGACAGATACGCAGTATTTT
TRBV19	TRBJ2-4	NA	NA	CASSMTPLAKNIQYF	TGTGCCAGTAGTATGACCCCTCTAGCCAAAAACATTCAGTACTTC
TRBV11-2	TRBJ2-5	many	TRBD2	CASSLGGGETQYF	TGTGCCAGCAGCTTAGGGGGAGGGGAGACCCAGTACTTC
TRBV2	TRBJ2-7	many	NA	CASSEEMEQYF	TGTGCCAGCAGTGAAGAAATGGAGCAATACTTC
TRBV28	TRBJ2-7	many	NA	CASSSGESGRLYYEQYF	TGTGCCAGCAGTTCCGGAGAAAGCGGACGACTTTACTACGAGCAGTACTTC
TRBV2	TRBJ2-1	many	TRBD2	CASSGQRELYEQFF	TGTGCCAGCAGTGGACAGCGGGAGTTATATGAGCAGTTCTTC
TRBV20-1	TRBJ1-1	many	NA	CSARDNTEAFF	TGCAGTGCTAGAGATAACACTGAAGCTTTCTTT
TRBV28	TRBJ1-1	many	TRBD1	CASSLHRGFTEAFF	TGTGCCAGCAGTCTCCACAGGGGTTTCACTGAAGCTTTCTTT
TRBV20-1	TRBJ1-1	many	NA	CSARQVHAEAFF	TGCAGTGCTAGGCAGGTACACGCTGAAGCTTTCTTT
TRBV6-1	TRBJ1-5	few	NA	CASSEAEVQPQHF	TGTGCCAGCAGTGAAGCAGAAGTCCAGCCCCAGCATTTT
TRBV7-9	TRBJ2-3	many	TRBD1	CASSARTGGDTQYF	TGTGCCAGCAGCGCCAGGACAGGGGGGGATACGCAGTATTTT
TRBV9	TRBJ2-5	many	TRBD2	CASSVASGKKETQYF	TGTGCCAGCAGCGTGGCTAGCGGGAAAAAAGAGACCCAGTACTTC
TRBV5-5	TRBJ2-1	many	TRBD2	CASSLWGLAGAYNEQFF	TGTGCCAGCAGCTTGTGGGGACTAGCCGGAGCGTACAATGAGCAGTTCTTC
TRBV6-1	TRBJ2-1	many	NA	CASIRGPSNEQFF	TGTGCCAGCATTCGGGGCCCTTCGAATGAGCAGTTCTTC
TRBV5-1	TRBJ1-1	NA	NA	CASSSEPAKMNTEAFF	TGCGCCAGCAGCTCGGAACCGGCTAAAATGAACACTGAAGCTTTCTTT
TRBV7-2	TRBJ1-3	many	NA	CASSQDSFSGNTIYF	TGTGCCAGCAGCCAGGACAGTTTCTCTGGAAACACCATATATTTT
TRBV5-1	TRBJ1-3	NA	NA	CASSLGAASRNTIYF	TGCGCCAGCAGCTTGGGTGCAGCCTCAAGAAACACCATATATTTT
TRBV4-3	TRBJ2-1	NA	TRBD2	CASSQDTSGRNDEQFF	TGCGCCAGCAGCCAAGACACTAGCGGCCGTAACGATGAGCAGTTCTTC
TRBV7-9	TRBJ2-3	many	NA	CASSPTSGYRTDTQYF	TGTGCCAGCAGCCCGACCTCGGGCTACCGCACAGATACGCAGTATTTT
TRBV6-2/TRBV6-3	TRBJ1-1	many	NA	CASSYSGGNTEAFF	TGTGCCAGCAGTTACTCGGGGGGCAACACTGAAGCTTTCTTT
TRBV7-8	TRBJ2-5	many	NA	CASSNGHQETQYF	TGTGCCAGCTCAAACGGGCACCAAGAGACCCAGTACTTC
TRBV19	TRBJ2-5	NA	NA	CASSIFAGIETQYF	TGTGCCAGTAGTATTTTTGCGGGGATAGAGACCCAGTACTTC
TRBV20-1	TRBJ2-7	many	TRBD2	CSAIYLGLAIYEQYF	TGCAGTGCTATATACTTGGGACTAGCTATCTACGAGCAGTACTTC
TRBV19	TRBJ1-6	NA	TRBD1	CASSIGQGARSPLHF	TGTGCCAGTAGTATCGGACAGGGGGCGAGGTCACCCCTCCACTTT
TRBV7-2	TRBJ2-3	many	TRBD1	CASSLKRTGLRTDTQYF	TGTGCCAGCAGCTTAAAACGGACAGGACTTCGGACAGATACGCAGTATTTT
TRBV7-3	TRBJ2-3	NA	TRBD2	CASSKLAGGVPDTQYF	TGTGCCAGCAGCAAACTAGCGGGAGGAGTCCCAGATACGCAGTATTTT
TRBV27	TRBJ2-1	NA	NA	CASSLLGQLYNEQFF	TGTGCCAGCAGTTTGTTAGGACAGTTATACAATGAGCAGTTCTTC
TRBV6-1	TRBJ1-2	few	NA	CASSEFSPGNYGYTF	TGTGCCAGCAGTGAATTCAGCCCCGGGAACTATGGCTACACCTTC
TRBV20-1	TRBJ1-1	many	NA	CSASTGRDMNTEAFF	TGCAGTGCTAGCACGGGACGGGATATGAACACTGAAGCTTTCTTT
TRBV28	TRBJ2-5	many	TRBD1	CASSLWDREKTQYF	TGTGCCAGCAGTTTGTGGGACAGGGAAAAGACCCAGTACTTC
TRBV7-9	TRBJ1-3	NA	NA	CASSSTGNTIYF	TGTGCCAGCAGCTCGACTGGAAACACCATATATTTT
TRBV11-1	TRBJ1-2	many	NA	CASSLRQNGYTF	TGTGCCAGCAGCTTGCGGCAGAACGGCTACACCTTC
TRBV27	TRBJ1-4	many	NA	CASSETRQNEKLFF	TGTGCCAGCAGTGAGACTCGGCAAAATGAAAAACTGTTTTTT
TRBV11-2	TRBJ2-3	many	TRBD2	CASSLTSVRDAQYF	TGTGCCAGCAGCCTGACTAGCGTCAGGGATGCGCAGTATTTT
TRBV12-3/TRBV12-4	TRBJ2-1	many	NA	CASSVAVSYNEQFF	TGTGCCAGCAGCGTAGCGGTCTCCTACAATGAGCAGTTCTTC
TRBV19	TRBJ1-1	NA	TRBD1	CASSIGGTGGLPPAFF	TGTGCCAGTAGTATAGGGGGGACAGGGGGCCTACCACCAGCTTTCTTT
TRBV5-4	TRBJ2-3	NA	TRBD1	CASSSGQGSIYTQYF	TGTGCCAGCAGCTCGGGACAGGGGTCCATATATACGCAGTATTTT
TRBV20-1	TRBJ2-5	many	NA	CSAGSANQETQYF	TGCAGTGCTGGTAGCGCAAATCAAGAGACCCAGTACTTC
TRBV11-1	TRBJ2-1	many	NA	CASSSSYEQFF	TGTGCCAGCAGCTCCTCGTATGAGCAGTTCTTC
TRBV3-1	TRBJ2-1	once	NA	CASSQALYNEQFF	TGTGCCAGCAGCCAAGCGCTATACAATGAGCAGTTCTTC
TRBV12-3/TRBV12-4	TRBJ1-5	NA	TRBD1	CASSSRQGWQPQHF	TGTGCCAGCAGCTCCCGACAGGGATGGCAGCCCCAGCATTTT
TRBV14	TRBJ1-1	few	NA	CASSPTRVGTEAFF	TGTGCCAGCAGCCCTACGCGGGTCGGCACTGAAGCTTTCTTT
TRBV18	TRBJ1-2	NA	NA	CASSDPGLTSGYGYTF	TGTGCCAGCTCTGACCCGGGACTCACGAGCGGTTATGGCTACACCTTC
TRBV6-1	TRBJ2-7	many	TRBD2	CASSEASGTYEQYF	TGTGCCAGCAGTGAGGCTAGCGGTACCTACGAGCAGTACTTC
TRBV6-1	TRBJ1-6	many	TRBD1	CASRPTGVSPLHF	TGTGCCAGCAGGCCGACAGGGGTCTCACCCCTCCACTTT
TRBV3-1	TRBJ1-1	few	TRBD1	CASSQDSGGNTEAFF	TGTGCCAGCAGCCAAGATTCAGGGGGGAACACTGAAGCTTTCTTT
TRBV6-1	TRBJ2-5	few	TRBD2	CASNPGGETQYF	TGTGCCAGCAACCCGGGAGGGGAGACCCAGTACTTC